Listed below are T cell receptor beta chains from one sample, sequenced in a study of stem cell transplantation in POMP-related autoinflammatory disease. The data were produced by immunoSEQ multiplex PCR, yet TCRdb's version contains in-frame clones alone and is incomplete. This table has some 29,000 clones, about 86% appearing once. The sample was CD4+ T cells from PBMCs, taken before stem cell transplantation. The receptors originated from a human donor with POMP-related autoinflammation and immune dysregulation (PRAID). CDR3s include the opening cysteine and the closing phenylalanine or tryptophan. The D gene is left open where the match is weak. The listing skips clone size in some rows; elsewhere it reads once, few, many or a size class.

J gene	V gene	D gene	clone size	CDR3 DNA	CDR3 protein
TRBJ1-6	TRBV6-1	TRBD1	-	TGTGCCAGCCATCTGACAGGGAGATCACCCCTCCACTTT	CASHLTGRSPLHF
TRBJ1-2	TRBV14	-	few	TGTGCCAGCAGCCAACAATCGGGGAACTATGGCTACACCTTC	CASSQQSGNYGYTF
TRBJ2-3	TRBV5-4	-	once	TGTGCCAGCAGCCCCGTTGGAGCAGATACGCAGTATTTT	CASSPVGADTQYF
TRBJ2-7	TRBV5-1	TRBD1	-	TGCGCCAGCAGCTTGGAGGGGGCCAACGAGCAGTACTTC	CASSLEGANEQYF
TRBJ2-5	TRBV19	TRBD2	-	TGTGCCAGTAGTACCCGACGGCCAGGACTAGCGGGAGGGCCTGTACTCTCCGGGACCCAGTACTTC	CASSTRRPGLAGGPVLSGTQYF
TRBJ2-1	TRBV7-3	-	-	TGTGCCAGCAGCTTAAACTCAAATGAGCAGTTCTTC	CASSLNSNEQFF
TRBJ2-5	TRBV2	-	-	TGTGCCAGCGCAGGGTCTTATGCGTTAGAGACCCAGTACTTC	CASAGSYALETQYF
TRBJ2-5	TRBV19	TRBD1	-	TGTGCCAGTAGTATGGACAGGGTTTTTGGAGAGACCCAGTACTTC	CASSMDRVFGETQYF
TRBJ1-2	TRBV6-5	TRBD1	-	TGTGCCAGCAGTTACCGACAGGGCCACTATGGCTACACCTTC	CASSYRQGHYGYTF
TRBJ1-1	TRBV7-9	TRBD1	-	TGTGCCAGCAGCCATAGCCGGGACAGACCTGAAGCTTTCTTT	CASSHSRDRPEAFF
TRBJ1-2	TRBV2	-	once	TGTGCCAGCAGTATACAGGGTGTCTATGGCTACACCTTC	CASSIQGVYGYTF
TRBJ2-5	TRBV7-9	TRBD2	-	TGTGCCAGCAGCTTAGGAGCGGGACTAACAAACCAAGAGACCCAGTACTTC	CASSLGAGLTNQETQYF
TRBJ2-5	TRBV7-9	-	-	TGTGCCAGCAGCTTCCCGGACCCTGGAGAGACCCAGTACTTC	CASSFPDPGETQYF
TRBJ2-1	TRBV6-6	-	-	TGTGCCAGCAGTTCACTCCGAGGAAATGAGCAGTTCTTC	CASSSLRGNEQFF
TRBJ2-5	TRBV15	-	once	TGTGCCACCAGCAGAGAGATCGGGAAAGAGACCCAGTACTTC	CATSREIGKETQYF
TRBJ1-2	TRBV4-1	-	-	TGCGCCAGCAGCCAGATCAGCGTCGGGGAAGGGGGCTACACCTTC	CASSQISVGEGGYTF
TRBJ2-3	TRBV5-1	-	once	TGCGCCAGCAGCTTACGTCTATCCACAGATACGCAGTATTTT	CASSLRLSTDTQYF
TRBJ1-2	TRBV6-6	-	-	TGTGCCAGCAGTTACCCCCAGGGGAACAACTATGGCTACACCTTC	CASSYPQGNNYGYTF
TRBJ1-2	TRBV11-2	TRBD1	-	TGTGCCAGCAGCTCCAGCGACAGGGGGGGCTATGGCTACACCTTC	CASSSSDRGGYGYTF
TRBJ2-7	TRBV6-5	TRBD2	-	TGTGCCAGCAGTTACGGACTAGCGGGAGTTCCCTACGAGCAGTACTTC	CASSYGLAGVPYEQYF
TRBJ1-3	TRBV4-1	-	-	TGCGCCAGCAGCCAAGGCAGCTTTGGAAACACCATATATTTT	CASSQGSFGNTIYF
TRBJ1-2	TRBV5-6	-	-	TGTGCCAGCAGCCCTGGAGCGGCGGGCTATGGCTACACCTTC	CASSPGAAGYGYTF
TRBJ1-2	TRBV5-1	TRBD1	few	TGCGCCAGCAGCCCCGGGACAGGGACCTATGGCTACACCTTC	CASSPGTGTYGYTF
TRBJ2-3	TRBV27	-	-	TGTGCCAGCAGTTTATTCGGAAGGGGGAAGGGCACAGATACGCAGTATTTT	CASSLFGRGKGTDTQYF
TRBJ1-6	TRBV10-1	-	-	TGCGCCGGAAGGAAGAGCTCCTATAATTCACCCCTCCACTTT	CAGRKSSYNSPLHF
TRBJ1-1	TRBV6-5	-	-	TGTGCCAGCAGCCGAACCAGCGGGACTGAAGCTTTCTTT	CASSRTSGTEAFF
TRBJ1-3	TRBV9	-	-	TGTGCCAGCAGCGTAGGGCACCCGAGCTCTGGAAACACCATATATTTT	CASSVGHPSSGNTIYF
TRBJ2-7	TRBV5-5	-	-	TGTGCCAGCAGCTTAGAAACGGACAGAACCTACGAGCAGTACTTC	CASSLETDRTYEQYF
TRBJ1-2	TRBV10-3	-	-	TGTGCCATCAGTGTAAAGGGTCGTGGCTACACCTTC	CAISVKGRGYTF
TRBJ2-3	TRBV5-1	TRBD2	-	TGCGCCAGCAGCCCTGGGACTAGGGCACTCACAGATACGCAGTATTTT	CASSPGTRALTDTQYF
TRBJ1-2	TRBV10-1	-	-	TGCGCCCCCAAAGGGGGGGGAAATTATGGCTACACCTTC	CAPKGGGNYGYTF
TRBJ1-2	TRBV7-8	-	few	TGTGCCAGCAGCCCCGTTCCTAGATCTAGCTACACCTTC	CASSPVPRSSYTF
TRBJ1-1	TRBV29-1	-	few	TGCAGCGTTGACGGGAGGCTGAACACTGAAGCTTTCTTT	CSVDGRLNTEAFF
TRBJ2-1	TRBV11-2	-	-	TGTGCCAGCAGCTTAGGCTTGGGTCAGTTCTTC	CASSLGLGQFF
TRBJ1-4	TRBV29-1	TRBD1	-	TGCAGCGCGGGACAGCCTAATGAAAAACTGTTTTTT	CSAGQPNEKLFF
TRBJ1-6	TRBV10-2	TRBD1	few	TGCGCCAGCAGCCGGACAGGCGGGGGGTCACCCCTCCACTTT	CASSRTGGGSPLHF
TRBJ2-1	TRBV6-5	-	-	TGTGCCAGCAGGGAACAAAATGAGCAGTTCTTC	CASREQNEQFF